A selection of T cell receptor beta chains follows, all from one sample in a study of T-cell memory formation after mild COVID-19. MiXCR, run by TCRdb on the 5' RACE reads, gives a single entry per CDR3 protein. The sample lists fewer than 95,000 distinct CDR3 sequences; around 13% were seen once. The source material was PBMCs or a T cell subset sorted from them (not recorded which). The origin of the receptors is an adult woman who had mild COVID-19 (a few samples of this study predate the infection). Cell type and time point are not known. CDR3s include the opening cysteine and the closing phenylalanine or tryptophan. D genes are given only for firm matches. Clone size appears in some rows only: once, few, many, or a class for an expanded clone.

few,TRBV19,TRBD1,TRBJ2-7,TGTGCCAGTAGTACTACAGGGGGCCACGAGCAGTACTTC,CASSTTGGHEQYF
NA,TRBV4-2,TRBD2,TRBJ2-3,TGTGCCAGCAGCTCCCTAGCGGCGGTAGATACGCAGTATTTT,CASSSLAAVDTQYF
NA,TRBV29-1,NA,TRBJ2-7,TGCAGCGTTGAAAACGGGGTTCACGAGCAGTACTTC,CSVENGVHEQYF
few,TRBV6-5,NA,TRBJ1-1,TGTGCCAGCAGAAAGACAGCGAACACTGAAGCTTTCTTT,CASRKTANTEAFF
few,TRBV20-1,NA,TRBJ1-5,TGCAGTGCTAGGGGGGCCTCGGGGGGCTCTCAGCCCCAGCATTTT,CSARGASGGSQPQHF
NA,TRBV5-6,NA,TRBJ2-5,TGTGCCAGCAGCTTGGTGCCGGGGATACAAGAGACCCAGTACTTC,CASSLVPGIQETQYF
NA,TRBV20-1,NA,TRBJ1-3,TGCAGTGCTGTCAAACAGCCCGACTCTGGAAACACCATATATTTT,CSAVKQPDSGNTIYF
NA,TRBV6-2/TRBV6-3,NA,TRBJ2-2,TGTGCCAGCAGTTATACCGCGAACACCGGGGAGCTGTTTTTT,CASSYTANTGELFF
NA,TRBV7-8,NA,TRBJ2-7,TGTGCCAGCAGCGTTCTCGGGACCTATAGCTCCTACGAGCAGTACTTC,CASSVLGTYSSYEQYF
NA,TRBV6-5,TRBD1,TRBJ2-1,TGTGCCAGCAGTTTAGGGACAGGGGGCCATGAGCAGTTCTTC,CASSLGTGGHEQFF
few,TRBV20-1,NA,TRBJ2-7,TGCAGTGCTCCCGCAGGGGACCGGCGCGAGCAGTACTTC,CSAPAGDRREQYF
NA,TRBV21-1,NA,TRBJ1-2,TGTGCCAGCAGCAAAGTAAAACTACTTTCTAACTATGGCTACACCTTC,CASSKVKLLSNYGYTF
NA,TRBV15,TRBD1,TRBJ1-2,TGTGCCACCAGCAGAGATCTGGGACAGGGAGGGGATGGCTACACCTTC,CATSRDLGQGGDGYTF
many,TRBV7-6,TRBD2,TRBJ2-7,TGTGCCAGCAGCTCCCGGGAGGGCCCATTCGAAGAGCAGTACTTC,CASSSREGPFEEQYF
many,TRBV4-1,TRBD2,TRBJ2-2,TGCGCCAGCAGCTACGGGGGGGCAATCGGGGAGCTGTTTTTT,CASSYGGAIGELFF
NA,TRBV12-3/TRBV12-4,NA,TRBJ1-1,TGTGCCAGCATTAATTCTCCCGGCAGTATGAACACTGAAGCTTTCTTT,CASINSPGSMNTEAFF
few,TRBV6-5,TRBD1,TRBJ2-1,TGTGCCAGCAGCCAGGGACAGGGGGCAGAAGAGCAGTTCTTC,CASSQGQGAEEQFF
NA,TRBV24-1,TRBD1,TRBJ2-7,TGTGCCACCAGTGACCGACGGGACAGTACCTACGAGCAGTACTTC,CATSDRRDSTYEQYF
NA,TRBV9,TRBD1,TRBJ1-1,TGTGCCAGCAGCGCTCTTCTGGGACAGGGGGCGCGAGGCACTGAAGCTTTCTTT,CASSALLGQGARGTEAFF
few,TRBV29-1,NA,TRBJ1-2,TGCAGCGTTGACGAGGCAGGACCCAACTATGGCTACACCTTC,CSVDEAGPNYGYTF
NA,TRBV12-3/TRBV12-4,NA,TRBJ1-5,TGTGCCAGCAGTCAGGTAGGGGAGGATAGCAATCAGCCCCAGCATTTT,CASSQVGEDSNQPQHF
NA,TRBV2,TRBD1,TRBJ1-2,TGTGCCAGCAGTGAAGCGCCGGGACAGACAGGCTATAACTATGGCTACACCTTC,CASSEAPGQTGYNYGYTF
NA,TRBV7-9,TRBD2,TRBJ2-1,TGTGCCAGCAGCTTAGTTTCTAGCGGGTATGAGCAGTTCTTC,CASSLVSSGYEQFF